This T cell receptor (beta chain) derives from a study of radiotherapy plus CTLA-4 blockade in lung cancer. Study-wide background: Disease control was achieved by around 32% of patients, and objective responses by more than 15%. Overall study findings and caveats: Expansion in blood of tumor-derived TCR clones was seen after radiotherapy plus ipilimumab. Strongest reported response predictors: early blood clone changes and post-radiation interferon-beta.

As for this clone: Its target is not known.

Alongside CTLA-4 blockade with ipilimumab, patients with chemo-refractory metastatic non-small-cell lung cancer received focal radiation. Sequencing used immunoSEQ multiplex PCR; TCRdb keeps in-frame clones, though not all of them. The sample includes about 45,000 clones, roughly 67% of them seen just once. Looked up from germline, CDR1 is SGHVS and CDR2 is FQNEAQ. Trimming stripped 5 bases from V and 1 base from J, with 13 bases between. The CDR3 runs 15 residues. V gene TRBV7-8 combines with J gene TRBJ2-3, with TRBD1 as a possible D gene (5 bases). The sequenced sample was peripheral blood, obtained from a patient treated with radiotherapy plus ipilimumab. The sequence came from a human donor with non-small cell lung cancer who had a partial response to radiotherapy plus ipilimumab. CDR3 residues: CASSRLGLGTDTQYF. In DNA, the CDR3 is TGTGCCAGCAGCCGACTGGGGCTGGGCACAGATACGCAGTATTTT.